The following is a T cell receptor (beta chain) sequence with its context. These data come from a study of blood T cell repertoires in COVID-19. The CDR3 covers 17 residues. The germline V gene has CDR1 SGHVS and CDR2 FNYEAQ. V dropped 1 base and J dropped 7; count of bases not matched to a gene: 14. A Seattle source enrolled patients during active infection and followed them longitudinally. Assay used: immunoSEQ multiplex PCR; TCRdb lists only in-frame clones, some missing. Among hundreds of thousands of clones listed, nearly 90% were seen once. This receptor was obtained from a woman aged 40 to 55 with COVID-19, enrolled during active disease. Sequencing used peripheral blood. This chain joins TRBV7-6 and TRBJ2-7; 9 nucleotides match TRBD2. CDR3 DNA: TGTGCCAGCAGCTTAGGTGGCGGGGGGGGCGGGAGGAAGGAGCAGTACTTC. Translated, it gives CASSLGGGGGGRKEQYF. Supplemented by reference TRBV7-6 and TRBJ2-7, the full variable domain reads GAGVSQSPRYKVTKRGQDVALRCDPISGHVSLYWYRQALGQGPEFLTYFNYEAQQDKSGLPNDRFSAERPEGSISTLTIQRTEQRDSAMYRCASSLGGGGGGRKEQYFGPGTRLTVT.